This T cell receptor beta chain was captured in a study of blood T cell repertoires in COVID-19. Germline CDR1 and CDR2: MDHEN and SYDVKM. This CDR3 region has 17 residues. Unmatched junction bases numbered 12, after V lost 5 bases and J lost 5 bases. Sequencing used immunoSEQ multiplex PCR; TCRdb keeps in-frame clones, though not all of them. This sample has around 200,000 clones, with over 75% found just once. Material: PBMCs or T cells enriched from blood (not recorded which). The TCR sequence derives from a woman younger than 35 who had recovered from COVID-19. The chain combines TRBV28 with TRBJ2-3, with 11 bases aligning to TRBD2. The CDR3 DNA follows: TGTGCCAGCAGTAATACCGGGACTAGCGGAGGTTTAGATACGCAGTATTTT. Its translation: CASSNTGTSGGLDTQYF.